The entry that follows covers one T cell receptor beta chain sequence. Its antigen is undetermined. These data originate in a study of shared clonotypes between healthy human individuals. The donor population consisted of healthy HIV-negative adults with no recent acute infections or vaccinations. General study points: Represented genetic and exposure-history diversity was restricted by having few donors. Researchers sampled only blood; tissue repertoires likely differ.

Profiling relied on immunoSEQ multiplex PCR, and the TCRdb table lists in-frame clones only, not all of them. The data show about half a million clones, around 73% seen once. This CDR3 spans 14 amino acids. Germline V gene lookup returns CDR1 MDHEN and CDR2 SYDVKM. V dropped 6 bases and J dropped 8; count of bases not matched to a gene: 9. The source is a woman aged 40 to 49 in good health. Some clones in this sample may be carry-over from other donors' samples. Sequences were obtained from PBMCs. V and J are TRBV28 and TRBJ2-1, with TRBD2 matching over 8 bases. CDR3 sequence: CASRAGEIRHEQFF. The CDR3 DNA sequence: TGTGCCAGCAGAGCGGGAGAAATTAGGCATGAGCAGTTCTTC.